This is a list of T cell receptor beta chains from one sample in a study of neurological immune-mediated disorders. TCRdb ran MiXCR on the 5' RACE reads and lists one entry per CDR3 protein. The sample shows some 65,000 distinct CDR3 sequences, 3.5% to 4.5% of them seen only once. The sequenced material came from PBMCs. All receptors come from a man in his forties or fifties with multiple sclerosis. The CDR3 runs from the conserved cysteine through the conserved F or W. The order of the fields is V gene, clone size, D gene, J gene, CDR3 DNA, CDR3 protein. The D gene is left open where the match is weak. Size is omitted from some rows. Given values are once, few, many or a class for expanded clones.

TRBV10-2	many	NA	TRBJ1-4	TGCGCCAGCAGTGAGGCCACAGGAGCAACTAATGAAAAACTGTTTTTT	CASSEATGATNEKLFF
TRBV6-5	many	TRBD1	TRBJ1-4	TGTGCCAGCAGTAACCGACAGGGGGGCTATTATGAAAAACTGTTTTTT	CASSNRQGGYYEKLFF
TRBV29-1	many	NA	TRBJ2-1	TGCAGCGTCGCCGGGACAAATTTTTACAATGAGCAGTTCTTC	CSVAGTNFYNEQFF
TRBV7-3	few	NA	TRBJ2-2	TGTGCCAGCAGCTCACACCCCCGGGGCCCGAACACCGGGGAGCTGTTTTTT	CASSSHPRGPNTGELFF
TRBV5-1	many	TRBD1	TRBJ1-1	TGCGCCAGCAGCGAATTACAGGGGAGGAGGATGAACACTGAAGCTTTCTTT	CASSELQGRRMNTEAFF
TRBV2	many	NA	TRBJ2-2	TGTGCCAGCAGCGACAGGACCTTGAACACCGGGGAGCTGTTTTTT	CASSDRTLNTGELFF
TRBV18	many	TRBD1	TRBJ1-5	TGTGCCAGCTCACCTGACAGGGGGCAGGGACAGCCCCAGCATTTT	CASSPDRGQGQPQHF
TRBV28	many	NA	TRBJ1-4	TGTGCCAGCAGTCGCGGGGGGGAGGATGAAAAACTGTTTTTT	CASSRGGEDEKLFF
TRBV7-8	many	NA	TRBJ2-5	TGTGCCAGCAGCTCCCCCTTGGGGCAGGAGGGGGAGACCCAGTACTTC	CASSSPLGQEGETQYF
TRBV6-2/TRBV6-3	many	TRBD1	TRBJ2-4	TGTGCCAGCAGTTATCGAGCAGGGGGCGAGTCCCCCAAAAACATTCAGTACTTC	CASSYRAGGESPKNIQYF
TRBV6-6	many	NA	TRBJ1-4	TGTGCCAGCAGGGATCGCGGGTTGAGTGAAAAACTGTTTTTT	CASRDRGLSEKLFF
TRBV15	many	TRBD2	TRBJ2-5	TGTGCCACCAGCAGTACGGGACTAGTGATAGGGACCCAGTACTTC	CATSSTGLVIGTQYF
TRBV5-1	many	NA	TRBJ2-7	TGCGCCAGCAGCTCACAGCAACAGGGTTACGAGCAGTACTTC	CASSSQQQGYEQYF
TRBV5-1	many	NA	TRBJ2-7	TGCGCCAGCAGCTTGGGGGGGCAGTCCGGGGGAAACGAGCAGTACTTC	CASSLGGQSGGNEQYF
TRBV7-8	many	NA	TRBJ2-5	TGTGCCAGCAACCAAGGGTGGGAGACCCAGTACTTC	CASNQGWETQYF
TRBV20-1	many	NA	TRBJ1-6	TGCAGTGCTAGTGATCGGATCGCCTATAATTCACCCCTCCACTTT	CSASDRIAYNSPLHF
TRBV7-6	many	NA	TRBJ2-3	TGTGCCAGCAGCTTAGCGAGGATGAGCACAGATACGCAGTATTTT	CASSLARMSTDTQYF
TRBV5-1	NA	NA	TRBJ2-7	TGCGCCAGCAGCTTGGGAATGACAAGAATCTCCTACGAGCAGTACTTC	CASSLGMTRISYEQYF
TRBV5-1	NA	TRBD2	TRBJ2-1	TGCGCCACAGCCAGTAGCGGGGGGTACAATGAGCAGTTCTTC	CATASSGGYNEQFF
TRBV10-3	many	NA	TRBJ2-1	TGTGCCATCAGTGAGATGAACGAGCAGTTCTTC	CAISEMNEQFF
TRBV12-3/TRBV12-4	few	NA	TRBJ2-1	TGTGCCAGCAGTGCGCCCTCCGGTTGGCAGCAGTTCTTC	CASSAPSGWQQFF
TRBV6-6	many	NA	TRBJ2-7	TGTGCCAGCAGTTACTCGGAGTTTACGGACTACGAGCAGTACTTC	CASSYSEFTDYEQYF
TRBV20-1	many	NA	TRBJ1-5	TGCAGTGCTAGAGATTGGCGGGCAGGCCTTAGCAATCAGCCCCAGCATTTT	CSARDWRAGLSNQPQHF
TRBV20-1	few	NA	TRBJ2-1	TGCAGTGCTATCTTCAATGAGCAGTTCTTC	CSAIFNEQFF
TRBV20-1	many	NA	TRBJ2-1	TGCAGTGCTAGAGTGGTTTACGGGGGGCAGAGCTCCTACAATGAGCAGTTCTTC	CSARVVYGGQSSYNEQFF
TRBV20-1	few	NA	TRBJ1-4	TGCAGTGTTCCAGGGACCTACGGCGGAAAACTGTTTTTT	CSVPGTYGGKLFF
TRBV7-6	many	NA	TRBJ2-1	TGTGCCAGCAGCGCCGAACTAGCTACTACTTACAATGAGCAGTTCTTC	CASSAELATTYNEQFF
TRBV6-2/TRBV6-3	NA	NA	TRBJ1-1	TGTGCCAGCAGCCTCGCCACAGGGAGGACTGAAGCTTTCTTT	CASSLATGRTEAFF
TRBV12-3/TRBV12-4	many	NA	TRBJ1-2	TGTGCCAGCAGTTATGGACACATCTATGGCTACACCTTC	CASSYGHIYGYTF